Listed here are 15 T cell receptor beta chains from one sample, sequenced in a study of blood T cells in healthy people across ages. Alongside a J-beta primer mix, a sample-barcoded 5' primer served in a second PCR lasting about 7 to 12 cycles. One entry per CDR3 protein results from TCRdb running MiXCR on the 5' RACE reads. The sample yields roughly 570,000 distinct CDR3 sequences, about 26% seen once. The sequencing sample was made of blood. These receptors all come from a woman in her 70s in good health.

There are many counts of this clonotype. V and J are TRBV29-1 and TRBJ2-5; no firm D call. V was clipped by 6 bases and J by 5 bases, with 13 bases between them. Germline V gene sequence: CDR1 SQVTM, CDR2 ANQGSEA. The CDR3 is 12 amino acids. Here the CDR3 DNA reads TGCAGCGTCCTGGACGGTCGGGAGACCCAGTACTTC. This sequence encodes CSVLDGRETQYF.

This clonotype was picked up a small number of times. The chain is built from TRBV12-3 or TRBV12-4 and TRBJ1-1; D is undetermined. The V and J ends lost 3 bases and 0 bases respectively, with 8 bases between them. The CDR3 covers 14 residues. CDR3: CASSLNTLNTEAFF. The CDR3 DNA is TGTGCCAGCAGTTTGAACACTCTGAACACTGAAGCTTTCTTT.

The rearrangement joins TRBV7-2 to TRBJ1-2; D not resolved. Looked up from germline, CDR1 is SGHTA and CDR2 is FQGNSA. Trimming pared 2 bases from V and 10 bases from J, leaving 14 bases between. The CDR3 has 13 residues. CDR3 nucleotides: TGTGCCAGCAGCTTACGAGATCCAGCTGTCTACACCTTC. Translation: CASSLRDPAVYTF.

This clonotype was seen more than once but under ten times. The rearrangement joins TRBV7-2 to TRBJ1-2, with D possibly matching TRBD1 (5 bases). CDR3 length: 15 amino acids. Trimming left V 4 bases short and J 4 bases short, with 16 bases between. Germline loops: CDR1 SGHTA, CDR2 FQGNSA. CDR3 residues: CASSWRSTDGYGYTF. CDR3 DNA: TGTGCCAGCAGCTGGCGATCGACAGACGGCTATGGCTACACCTTC.

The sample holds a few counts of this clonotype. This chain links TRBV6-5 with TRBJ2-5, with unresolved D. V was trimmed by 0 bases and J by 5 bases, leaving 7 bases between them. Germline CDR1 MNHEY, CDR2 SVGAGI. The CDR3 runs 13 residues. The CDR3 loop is CASSYSIGETQYF. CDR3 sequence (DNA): TGTGCCAGCAGTTACTCTATTGGGGAGACCCAGTACTTC.

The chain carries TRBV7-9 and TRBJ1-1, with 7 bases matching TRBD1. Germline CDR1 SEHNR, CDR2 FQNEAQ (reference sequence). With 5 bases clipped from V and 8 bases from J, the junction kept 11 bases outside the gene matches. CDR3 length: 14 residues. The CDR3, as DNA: TGTGCCAGCAGCCCCCATGGACAGGAGAAAGAAGCTTTCTTT. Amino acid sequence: CASSPHGQEKEAFF. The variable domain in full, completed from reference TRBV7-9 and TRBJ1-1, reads DTGVSQNPRHKITKRGQNVTFRCDPISEHNRLYWYRQTLGQGPEFLTYFQNEAQLEKSRLLSDRFSAERPKGSFSTLEIQRTEQGDSAMYLCASSPHGQEKEAFFGQGTRLTVV.

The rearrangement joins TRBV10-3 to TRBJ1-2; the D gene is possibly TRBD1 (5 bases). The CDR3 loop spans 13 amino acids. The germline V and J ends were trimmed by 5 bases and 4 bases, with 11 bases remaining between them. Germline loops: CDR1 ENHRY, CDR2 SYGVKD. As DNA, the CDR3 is TGTGCCATCAGTCCGGGGGACGCCTATGGCTACACCTTC. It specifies CAISPGDAYGYTF.

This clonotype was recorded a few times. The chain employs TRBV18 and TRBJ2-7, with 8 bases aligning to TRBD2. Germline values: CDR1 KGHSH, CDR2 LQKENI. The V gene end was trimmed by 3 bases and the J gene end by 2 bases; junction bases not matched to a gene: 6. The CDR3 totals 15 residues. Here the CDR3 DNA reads TGTGCCAGCTCACCTTCGGGGGGGGGCCCCTACGAGCAGTACTTC. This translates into CASSPSGGGPYEQYF.

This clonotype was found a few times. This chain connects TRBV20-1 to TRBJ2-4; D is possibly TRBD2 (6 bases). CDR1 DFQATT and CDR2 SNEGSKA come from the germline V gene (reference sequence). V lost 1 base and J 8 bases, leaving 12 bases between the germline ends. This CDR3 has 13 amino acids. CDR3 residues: CSARAGSRDIQYF. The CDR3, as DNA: TGCAGTGCTAGAGCCGGGAGTCGGGACATTCAGTACTTC.

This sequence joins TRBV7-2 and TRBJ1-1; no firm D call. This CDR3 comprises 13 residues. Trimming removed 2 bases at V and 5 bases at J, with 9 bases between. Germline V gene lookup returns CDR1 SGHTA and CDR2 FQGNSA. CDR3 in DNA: TGTGCCAGCAGCTTATCCTCTATGACTGAAGCTTTCTTT. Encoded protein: CASSLSSMTEAFF.

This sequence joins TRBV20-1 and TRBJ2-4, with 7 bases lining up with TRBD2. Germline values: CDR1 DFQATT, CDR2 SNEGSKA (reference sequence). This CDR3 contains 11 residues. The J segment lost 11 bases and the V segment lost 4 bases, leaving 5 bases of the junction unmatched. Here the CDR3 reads CSATRDYLQYF. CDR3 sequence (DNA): TGCAGTGCTACAAGGGACTACCTTCAGTACTTC.

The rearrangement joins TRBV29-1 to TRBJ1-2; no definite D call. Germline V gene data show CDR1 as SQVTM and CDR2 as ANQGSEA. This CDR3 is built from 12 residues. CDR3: CRADREDYGYTF. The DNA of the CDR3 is TGCAGGGCCGATCGGGAGGACTATGGCTACACCTTC.

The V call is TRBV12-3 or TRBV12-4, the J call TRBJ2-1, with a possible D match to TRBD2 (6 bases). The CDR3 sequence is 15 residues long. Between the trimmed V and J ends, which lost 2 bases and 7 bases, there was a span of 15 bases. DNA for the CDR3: TGTGCCAGCAGTTTACGGGGAGCGGGTGAGAATGAGCAGTTCTTC. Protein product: CASSLRGAGENEQFF.

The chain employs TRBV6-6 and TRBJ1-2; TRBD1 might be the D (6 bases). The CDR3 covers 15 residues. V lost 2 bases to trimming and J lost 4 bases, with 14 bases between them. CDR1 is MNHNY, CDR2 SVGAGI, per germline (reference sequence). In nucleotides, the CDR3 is TGTGCCAGCAGTTACGCCCAGGGGCCCATCTATGGCTACACCTTC. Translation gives CASSYAQGPIYGYTF.

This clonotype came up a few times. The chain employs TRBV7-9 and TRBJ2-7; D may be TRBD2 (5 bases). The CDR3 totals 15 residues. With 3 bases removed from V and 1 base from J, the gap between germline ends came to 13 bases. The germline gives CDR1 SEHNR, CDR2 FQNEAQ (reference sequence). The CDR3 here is CASSLDGGRSYEQYF. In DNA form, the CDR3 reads TGTGCCAGCAGCTTGGACGGCGGGCGGTCCTACGAGCAGTACTTC.